The clone carrying this TCR beta chain was seen many times. Its specificity is not known. The data are from a study of blood T cells in healthy people across ages. A sample-barcoded 5' primer and a J-beta primer mix were used in a second PCR of roughly 7 to 11 cycles. TCRdb reanalysed the 5' RACE reads using MiXCR and keeps one entry per CDR3 protein. The table lists about 290,000 distinct CDR3 sequences, around 29% of them singletons, with around 30% in the top ten. Findings and caveats of the study: Among T cells, TCR beta diversity per million cells dropped roughly linearly as age rose.

The CDR3 is 12 amino acids. CDR1 and CDR2 (germline): SGHAT, FQNNGV. V shed 5 bases and J shed 3 bases, with 8 bases lying between them. The sample taken for sequencing was blood. The chain carries TRBV11-2 and TRBJ2-7; D remains ambiguous. This clonotype was sampled from a woman aged 70-85 years in good health. The CDR3 sequence is CASSLRYYEQYF. The CDR3 DNA sequence: TGTGCCAGCAGCCTCCGGTACTACGAGCAGTACTTC. The variable domain in full, with the rest retrieved from reference TRBV11-2 and TRBJ2-7, is EAGVAQSPRYKIIEKRQSVAFWCNPISGHATLYWYQQILGQGPKLLIQFQNNGVVDDSQLPKDRFSAERLKGVDSTLKIQPAKLEDSAVYLCASSLRYYEQYFGPGTRLTVT.